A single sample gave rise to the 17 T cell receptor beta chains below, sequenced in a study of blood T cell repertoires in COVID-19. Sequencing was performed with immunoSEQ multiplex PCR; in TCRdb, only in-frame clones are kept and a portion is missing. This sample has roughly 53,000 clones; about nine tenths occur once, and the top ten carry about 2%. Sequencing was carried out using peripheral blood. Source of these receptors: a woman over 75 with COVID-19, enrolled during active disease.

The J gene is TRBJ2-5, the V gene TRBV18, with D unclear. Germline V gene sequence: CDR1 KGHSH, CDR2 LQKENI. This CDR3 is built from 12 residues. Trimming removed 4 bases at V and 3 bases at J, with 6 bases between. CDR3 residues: CASSRLEETQYF. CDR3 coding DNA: TGTGCCAGCTCACGACTGGAAGAGACCCAGTACTTC.

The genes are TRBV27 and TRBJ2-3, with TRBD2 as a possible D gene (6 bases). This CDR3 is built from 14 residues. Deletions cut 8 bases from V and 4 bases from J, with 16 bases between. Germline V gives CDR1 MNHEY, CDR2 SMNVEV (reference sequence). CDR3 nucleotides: TGTGCCAGCGCCGGAAGTGGAGGGGCAGATACGCAGTATTTT. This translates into CASAGSGGADTQYF.

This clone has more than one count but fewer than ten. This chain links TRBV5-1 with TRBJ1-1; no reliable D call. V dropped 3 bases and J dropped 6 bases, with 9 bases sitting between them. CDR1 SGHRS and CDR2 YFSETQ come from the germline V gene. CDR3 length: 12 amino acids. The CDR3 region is CASSSSRAEAFF. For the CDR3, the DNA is TGCGCCAGCAGCTCCTCCCGGGCTGAAGCTTTCTTT. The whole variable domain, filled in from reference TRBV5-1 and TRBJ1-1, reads KAGVTQTPRYLIKTRGQQVTLSCSPISGHRSVSWYQQTPGQGLQFLFEYFSETQRNKGNFPGRFSGRQFSNSRSEMNVSTLELGDSALYLCASSSSRAEAFFGQGTRLTVV.

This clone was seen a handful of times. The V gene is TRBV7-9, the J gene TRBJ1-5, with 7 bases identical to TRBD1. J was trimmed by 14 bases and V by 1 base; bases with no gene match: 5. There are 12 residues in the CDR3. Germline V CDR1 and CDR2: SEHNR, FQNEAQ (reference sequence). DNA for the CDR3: TGTGCCAGCAGCTTAGAGGCAGGGGGAAAGCATTTT. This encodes CASSLEAGGKHF.

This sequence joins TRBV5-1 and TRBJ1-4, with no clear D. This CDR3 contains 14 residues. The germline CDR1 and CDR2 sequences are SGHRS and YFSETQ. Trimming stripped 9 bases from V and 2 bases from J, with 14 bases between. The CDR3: CATREGPTNEKLFF. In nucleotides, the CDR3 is TGCGCCACCCGGGAAGGGCCTACTAATGAAAAACTGTTTTTT. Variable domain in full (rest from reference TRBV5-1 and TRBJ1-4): KAGVTQTPRYLIKTRGQQVTLSCSPISGHRSVSWYQQTPGQGLQFLFEYFSETQRNKGNFPGRFSGRQFSNSRSEMNVSTLELGDSALYLCATREGPTNEKLFFGSGTQLSVL.

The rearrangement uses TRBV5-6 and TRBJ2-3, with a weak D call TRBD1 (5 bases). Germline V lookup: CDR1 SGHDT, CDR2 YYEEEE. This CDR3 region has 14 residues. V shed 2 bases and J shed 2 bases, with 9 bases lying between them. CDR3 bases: TGTGCCAGCAGCTTAGGGGCGGCCACAGATACGCAGTATTTT. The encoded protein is CASSLGAATDTQYF. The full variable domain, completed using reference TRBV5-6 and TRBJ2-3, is DAGVTQSPTHLIKTRGQQVTLRCSPKSGHDTVSWYQQALGQGPQFIFQYYEEEERQRGNFPDRFSGHQFPNYSSELNVNALLLGDSALYLCASSLGAATDTQYFGPGTRLTVL.

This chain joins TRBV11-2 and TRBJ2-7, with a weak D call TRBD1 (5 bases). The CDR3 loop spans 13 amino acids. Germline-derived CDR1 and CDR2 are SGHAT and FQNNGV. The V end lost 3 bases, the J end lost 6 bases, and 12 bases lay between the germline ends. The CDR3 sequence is CASSLAGYAEQYF. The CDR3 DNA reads TGTGCCAGCAGCTTGGCAGGGTATGCCGAGCAGTACTTC.

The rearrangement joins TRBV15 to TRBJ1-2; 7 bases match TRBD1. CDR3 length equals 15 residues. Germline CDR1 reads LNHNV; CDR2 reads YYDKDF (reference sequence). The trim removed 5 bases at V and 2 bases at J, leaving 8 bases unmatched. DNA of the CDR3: TGTGCCACCAGCCGCCTACAACAGGGGAACTATGGCTACACCTTC. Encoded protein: CATSRLQQGNYGYTF.

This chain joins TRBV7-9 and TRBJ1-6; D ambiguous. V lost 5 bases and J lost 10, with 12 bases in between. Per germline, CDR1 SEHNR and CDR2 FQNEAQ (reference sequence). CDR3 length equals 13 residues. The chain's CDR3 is CASSAEGNSPLHF. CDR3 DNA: TGTGCCAGCAGCGCCGAGGGTAACTCACCCCTCCACTTT.

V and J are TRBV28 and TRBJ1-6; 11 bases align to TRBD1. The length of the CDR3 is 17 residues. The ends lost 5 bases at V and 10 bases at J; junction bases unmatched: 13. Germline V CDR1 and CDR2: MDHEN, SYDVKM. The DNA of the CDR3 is TGTGCCAGCAGTACCCCGGACAGGGGGCTTACCGGATCACCCCTCCACTTT. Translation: CASSTPDRGLTGSPLHF.

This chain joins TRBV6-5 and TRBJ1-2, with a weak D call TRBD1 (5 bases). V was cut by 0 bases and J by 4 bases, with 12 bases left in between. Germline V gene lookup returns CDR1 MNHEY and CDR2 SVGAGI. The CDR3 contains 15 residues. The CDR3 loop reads CASSYSMAGPYGYTF. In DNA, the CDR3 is TGTGCCAGCAGTTACTCGATGGCAGGGCCCTATGGCTACACCTTC.

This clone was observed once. CDR3 in amino acids: CASSKLAGGLLDTQYF. The CDR3 nucleotides read TGTGCCAGCAGTAAACTAGCGGGGGGGTTATTAGATACGCAGTATTTT. V is TRBV25-1 and J is TRBJ2-3; TRBD2 matches at 13 bases. After removal of 5 bases from V and 5 bases from J, the junction contained 7 bases not matched to a gene. This CDR3 comprises 16 residues. Germline V gives CDR1 MGHDK, CDR2 SYGVNS.

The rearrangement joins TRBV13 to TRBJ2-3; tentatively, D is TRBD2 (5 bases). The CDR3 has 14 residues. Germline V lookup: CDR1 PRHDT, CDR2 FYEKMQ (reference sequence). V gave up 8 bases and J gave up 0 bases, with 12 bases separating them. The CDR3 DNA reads TGTGCCAGCTCCGCCCGCGGGAGCACAGATACGCAGTATTTT. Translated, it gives CASSARGSTDTQYF.

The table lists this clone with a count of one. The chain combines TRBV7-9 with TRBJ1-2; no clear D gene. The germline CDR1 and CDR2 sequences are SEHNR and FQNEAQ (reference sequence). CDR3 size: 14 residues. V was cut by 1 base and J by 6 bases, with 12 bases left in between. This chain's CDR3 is CASSLESRAHGYTF. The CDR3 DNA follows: TGTGCCAGCAGCTTAGAGTCGAGGGCCCATGGCTACACCTTC.

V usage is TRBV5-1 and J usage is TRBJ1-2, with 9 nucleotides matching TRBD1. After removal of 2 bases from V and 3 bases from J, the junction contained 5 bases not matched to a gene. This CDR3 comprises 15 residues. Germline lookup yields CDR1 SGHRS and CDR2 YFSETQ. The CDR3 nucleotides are TGCGCCAGCAGCTTACAGGGGGCGGGCGACTATGGCTACACCTTC. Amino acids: CASSLQGAGDYGYTF.

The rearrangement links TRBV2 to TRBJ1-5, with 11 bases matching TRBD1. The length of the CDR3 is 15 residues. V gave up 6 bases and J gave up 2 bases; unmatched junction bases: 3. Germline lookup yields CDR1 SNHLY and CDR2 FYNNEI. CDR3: CASRDRGQGNQPQHF. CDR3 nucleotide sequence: TGTGCCAGCAGGGACAGGGGGCAAGGCAATCAGCCCCAGCATTTT.

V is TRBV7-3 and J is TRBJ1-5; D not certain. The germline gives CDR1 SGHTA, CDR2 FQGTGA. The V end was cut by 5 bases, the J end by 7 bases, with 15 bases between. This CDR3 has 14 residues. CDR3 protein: CASSPGGVGQPQHF. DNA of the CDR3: TGTGCCAGCAGCCCCGGCGGGGTCGGGCAGCCCCAGCATTTT.